The entry below describes one T cell receptor (beta chain). Participant-reported clinical history was the basis for cohort assignment. This sample is part of a study of blood T cell repertoires in COVID-19. About the study: Samples representing acute and convalescent COVID-19 were sourced from the United States, Italy and Spain. Sample material is recorded as cDNA or gDNA derived from T cells, B-cell-depleted T cells, or PBMCs.

Germline V lookup: CDR1 SGDLS, CDR2 YYNGEE. This CDR3 spans 14 amino acids. Trimming cost V 4 bases and J 0 bases, with 11 bases left between them. Original processing methods: Reference gene primer amplification yielded estimated nucleated cell counts. TCRdb's copy holds only in-frame clones and misses some; the assay was immunoSEQ multiplex PCR. V, J and clone size were drawn from that table, and D and trimming were deduced from the DNA. The sample lists fewer than 400,000 clones; more than 75% were seen once. Sequencing used PBMCs or T cells enriched from blood (not recorded which). The receptor was isolated from a woman aged 45 to 65 who had recovered from COVID-19. This rearrangement joins TRBV9 to TRBJ2-7; TRBD1 is a possible D gene (6 bases). DNA for the CDR3: TGTGCCAGCAGCCTGGGGGCCTCCTCCTACGAGCAGTACTTC. It codes for CASSLGASSYEQYF.